This T cell receptor beta chain originates from a study of blood T cell repertoires in COVID-19. The assay was immunoSEQ multiplex PCR, and TCRdb's table has in-frame clones only and misses some. The sample holds approximately 300,000 clones, around nine tenths seen once. The CDR3 has 15 residues. Trimming took off 7 bases at V and 3 bases at J, with 18 bases between the two ends. The germline V gene encodes CDR1 MNHEY and CDR2 SVGAGI. The chain uses TRBV6-5 and TRBJ1-2; D is possibly TRBD1 (5 bases). The sample was peripheral blood. The TCR sequence derives from a woman in her 30s with COVID-19, enrolled during active disease. CDR3 amino acids: CASTLGGFGDYGYTF. The CDR3 nucleotides are TGTGCCAGCACCCTCGGGGGTTTTGGGGACTATGGCTACACCTTC.